The 30 T cell receptor beta chains reported below all come from one sample, sequenced in a study of blood T cell repertoires in COVID-19. TCRdb's table, derived via immunoSEQ multiplex PCR, lists solely in-frame clones and lacks some. The table has over 50,000 clones, about four fifths seen once. The material sequenced was PBMCs or T cells enriched from blood (not recorded which). The source is a woman aged 40 to 50 with acute COVID-19.

The V call is TRBV7-9, the J call TRBJ1-2; TRBD1 might be the D (6 bases). The germline V gene has CDR1 SEHNR and CDR2 FQNEAQ (reference sequence). This CDR3 is built from 15 residues. V was pared by 1 base and J by 6 bases, with 15 bases between. CDR3 DNA: TGTGCCAGCAGCTTAGATGGGGCGGGGGCGGATGGCTACACCTTC. Protein: CASSLDGAGADGYTF.

The rearrangement uses TRBV10-3 and TRBJ2-7, with TRBD2 matching over 8 bases. CDR1 and CDR2 from the germline V gene are ENHRY and SYGVKD. The V gene end was trimmed by 4 bases and the J gene end by 4 bases; junction bases not matched to a gene: 6. The length of the CDR3 is 14 residues. The CDR3 loop is CAISATSGLYEQYF. The DNA for the CDR3 is TGTGCCATCAGTGCTACTAGCGGTTTATACGAGCAGTACTTC.

This clone was seen only a few times. The chain uses TRBV21-1 and TRBJ1-1; TRBD1, the D gene given by the table, was not confirmed from the DNA. TRBV21-1 is assigned pseudogene status. The CDR3 loop spans 11 amino acids. The CDR3, as DNA: TGTGCCAGCAGCAGGCCCATTGAAGCTTTCTTT. Translated: CASSRPIEAFF.

V usage is TRBV5-4 and J usage is TRBJ2-7; 9 bases map to TRBD2. V was clipped by 4 bases and J by 1 base; unmatched bases: 3. CDR1 and CDR2 (germline): SGHNT, YYREEE (reference sequence). The CDR3 extends over 14 amino acids. CDR3 protein: CASSPGLASYEQYF. The CDR3 region has the DNA TGTGCCAGCAGCCCCGGACTAGCGTCCTACGAGCAGTACTTC.

The gene calls are TRBV5-1 and TRBJ2-3; 7 nucleotides agree with TRBD2. Trimming removed 0 bases from V and 4 bases from J; junction bases left unmatched: 11. The CDR3 length is 17 residues. Germline CDR1 SGHRS, CDR2 YFSETQ. CDR3 loop: CASSLGGGRGPSDTQYF. For the CDR3, the DNA is TGCGCCAGCAGCTTGGGAGGAGGGAGGGGCCCTTCAGATACGCAGTATTTT. The complete variable domain, with remaining parts taken from reference TRBV5-1 and TRBJ2-3, reads KAGVTQTPRYLIKTRGQQVTLSCSPISGHRSVSWYQQTPGQGLQFLFEYFSETQRNKGNFPGRFSGRQFSNSRSEMNVSTLELGDSALYLCASSLGGGRGPSDTQYFGPGTRLTVL.

This chain uses TRBV28 with TRBJ2-3; D perhaps matches TRBD1 (6 bases). Trimming stripped 3 bases from V and 4 bases from J, with 11 bases between. Germline V lookup: CDR1 MDHEN, CDR2 SYDVKM. The CDR3 contains 14 residues. CDR3 DNA sequence: TGTGCCAGCAGTTTCACAGGGTTCGCAGATACGCAGTATTTT. Amino acid sequence: CASSFTGFADTQYF.

The chain has TRBV9 and TRBJ2-3; TRBD1 agrees at 8 bases. Germline V gene lookup returns CDR1 SGDLS and CDR2 YYNGEE. The V and J ends lost 1 base and 5 bases, in that order; junction bases with no gene match: 9. CDR3 length: 16 amino acids. The CDR3, as DNA: TGTGCCAGCAGCGTAAGGACGGACAGGGAGGAAGATACGCAGTATTTT. Protein product: CASSVRTDREEDTQYF. Supplemented by reference TRBV9 and TRBJ2-3, the full variable domain reads DSGVTQTPKHLITATGQRVTLRCSPRSGDLSVYWYQQSLDQGLQFLIQYYNGEERAKGNILERFSAQQFPDLHSELNLSSLELGDSALYFCASSVRTDREEDTQYFGPGTRLTVL.

The rearrangement links TRBV2 to TRBJ2-1; D is possibly TRBD1 (6 bases). With 2 bases removed from V and 9 bases from J, the gap between germline ends came to 11 bases. CDR3 length: 13 residues. Germline V gene sequence: CDR1 SNHLY, CDR2 FYNNEI. The CDR3 DNA is TGTGCCAGCAGTGAACAGGGGATGGGTGAGCAGTTCTTC. It codes for CASSEQGMGEQFF.

This clone was observed a handful of times. The rearrangement joins TRBV28 to TRBJ1-1, with D hard to call. CDR1 is MDHEN, CDR2 SYDVKM, per germline. This CDR3 is built from 15 residues. Deletions cut 6 bases from V and 4 bases from J, with 18 bases between. The CDR3, as DNA: TGTGCCAGCAGCACCCGGGAACAGTTGGGCACTGAAGCTTTCTTT. Translating gives CASSTREQLGTEAFF. The full variable domain, with the rest looked up from reference TRBV28 and TRBJ1-1, is DVKVTQSSRYLVKRTGEKVFLECVQDMDHENMFWYRQDPGLGLRLIYFSYDVKMKEKGDIPEGYSVSREKKERFSLILESASTNQTSMYLCASSTREQLGTEAFFGQGTRLTVV.

The chain is built from TRBV28 and TRBJ2-5, with TRBD2 matching over 10 bases. The V gene's germline CDR1 is MDHEN and CDR2 SYDVKM. The CDR3 runs 16 residues. J lost 5 bases, V lost 2 bases, and 8 bases had no gene match. The CDR3 here is CASSLASGRVWETQYF. The CDR3 bases are TGTGCCAGCAGTTTAGCGAGCGGGAGGGTCTGGGAGACCCAGTACTTC. Looking up the rest from reference TRBV28 and TRBJ2-5 gives the full variable domain: DVKVTQSSRYLVKRTGEKVFLECVQDMDHENMFWYRQDPGLGLRLIYFSYDVKMKEKGDIPEGYSVSREKKERFSLILESASTNQTSMYLCASSLASGRVWETQYFGPGTRLLVL.

The genes are TRBV27 and TRBJ1-6, with 9 nucleotides matching TRBD1. Germline assignment: CDR1 MNHEY and CDR2 SMNVEV (reference sequence). The CDR3 is 15 residues long. J gave up 7 bases and V 6 bases, and 7 bases lay outside the gene matches. Written as DNA, the CDR3 is TGTGCCAGCAGAGTCCCCGGGACAGGGAATTCACCCCTCCACTTT. Translation gives CASRVPGTGNSPLHF.

CDR3 protein: CASSHWTSTEGANIQYF. The CDR3, as DNA: TGTGCCAGCAGCCACTGGACTAGCACAGAGGGGGCAAACATTCAGTACTTC. V and J are TRBV28 and TRBJ2-4; possible D gene TRBD2, 8 bases. Trimming removed 6 bases at V and 6 bases at J, with 24 bases between. This CDR3 comprises 17 residues. The germline gives CDR1 MDHEN, CDR2 SYDVKM.

The J gene is TRBJ2-1, the V gene TRBV12-1; the listed D gene, TRBD2, was not tested against the DNA. TRBV12-1 is marked as a pseudogene. The CDR3 is made up of 17 amino acids. DNA of the CDR3: TGTGCCAGCAGCTTTAGGTGTGAGCCCCGGGGAGACAATGAGCAGTTCTTC. It translates to CASSFRCEPRGDNEQFF.

V gene TRBV21-1 combines with J gene TRBJ2-3; the listed D gene, TRBD1, was not tested against the DNA. TRBV21-1 is recorded as a pseudogene. CDR3 length: 15 amino acids. The CDR3 coding sequence is TGTGCCAGCAGACACCGGGACAGGGGTACAGATACGCAGTATTTT. It specifies CASRHRDRGTDTQYF.

V is TRBV28 and J is TRBJ1-1, with a tentative D call TRBD1 (5 bases). CDR1 and CDR2 (germline): MDHEN, SYDVKM. The V gene lost 10 bases and the J gene lost 11 bases, with 20 bases spanning the gap. This CDR3 has 12 residues. CDR3 coding DNA: TGTGCCACTATAGGACATCTACCCAGCGCTTTCTTT. Translated: CATIGHLPSAFF.

Only a few counts were recorded for this clone. The V and J genes are TRBV10-1 and TRBJ2-3, with a weak D call TRBD1 (6 bases). The V end was cut by 0 bases, the J end by 6 bases, with 7 bases between. This CDR3 has 13 residues. Germline V gene sequence: CDR1 WNHNN, CDR2 SYGVQD (reference sequence). The chain's CDR3 is CASSESQGDTQYF. The CDR3 DNA reads TGCGCCAGCAGTGAGTCTCAGGGGGATACGCAGTATTTT.

This clone turned up a few times. The rearrangement uses TRBV28 and TRBJ2-7; perhaps TRBD1 as D (5 bases). CDR1 is MDHEN and CDR2 is SYDVKM in the germline V gene. CDR3 length: 17 residues. The V end lost 6 bases, the J end lost 2 bases, and 23 bases lay between the germline ends. The DNA of the CDR3 is TGTGCCAGCAGCCCCCCACCAAACAGGTTTTTAACCTACGAGCAGTACTTC. It encodes CASSPPPNRFLTYEQYF. Supplemented by reference TRBV28 and TRBJ2-7, the full variable domain reads DVKVTQSSRYLVKRTGEKVFLECVQDMDHENMFWYRQDPGLGLRLIYFSYDVKMKEKGDIPEGYSVSREKKERFSLILESASTNQTSMYLCASSPPPNRFLTYEQYFGPGTRLTVT.

This sequence joins TRBV5-4 and TRBJ2-1; D might be TRBD2 (5 bases). CDR1 is SGHNT, CDR2 YYREEE, per germline (reference sequence). Trimming took off 3 bases at V and 6 bases at J, with 13 bases between the two ends. The CDR3 loop spans 14 amino acids. CDR3: CASSSGLVTNEQFF. The CDR3 bases are TGTGCCAGCAGCTCCGGACTGGTAACCAATGAGCAGTTCTTC.

This clone was observed a handful of times. The chain joins TRBV7-2 to TRBJ2-2; maybe TRBD1 (6 bases). CDR1 is SGHTA, CDR2 FQGNSA, per germline. This CDR3 region has 14 residues. Trimming cost V 8 bases and J 4 bases, with 14 bases left between them. This CDR3 is CASGDRIITGELFF. Here the CDR3 DNA reads TGTGCCAGCGGAGACAGGATCATCACCGGGGAGCTGTTTTTT.

The genes are TRBV18 and TRBJ2-7; 8 nucleotides match TRBD1. The CDR3 consists of 14 residues. The V gene end was trimmed by 4 bases and the J gene end by 6 bases; junction bases not matched to a gene: 8. Germline lookup yields CDR1 KGHSH and CDR2 LQKENI. In DNA, the CDR3 is TGTGCCAGCTCACTGGACAGGGTCACCCTCGAGCAGTACTTC. Its translation is CASSLDRVTLEQYF.

V usage is TRBV1 and J usage is TRBJ2-5; the table gives TRBD2 as D, unverified against the DNA. TRBV1 is flagged as a pseudogene. The CDR3 extends over 14 amino acids. The DNA for the CDR3 is TGCACCAGCAGCCCCCGGATAGGACTAGAGACCCAGTACTTC. It is translated as CTSSPRIGLETQYF.

The chain links TRBV3-1 (or the pseudogene TRBV3-2) to TRBJ2-1; maybe TRBD2 (6 bases). Trimming removed 1 base at V and 3 bases at J, with 16 bases between. Germline assignment: CDR1 LGHDT and CDR2 YNNKEL (reference sequence). This CDR3 comprises 17 residues. CDR3 loop: CASSQAALEGLYNEQFF. CDR3 bases: TGTGCCAGCAGCCAAGCCGCTTTGGAGGGGCTCTACAATGAGCAGTTCTTC.

Only a few counts were recorded for this clone. The J gene is TRBJ1-4, the V gene TRBV14; weak D call: TRBD1 (6 bases). Germline-derived CDR1 and CDR2 are SGHDN and FVKESK. V was clipped by 4 bases and J by 2 bases, with 11 bases between them. The CDR3 has 15 residues. The chain's CDR3 is CASSRLRGTNEKLFF. The CDR3 DNA is TGTGCCAGCAGCCGCCTCAGGGGTACTAATGAAAAACTGTTTTTT.

This clone was detected once. The chain carries TRBV28 and TRBJ2-7, with 9 bases lining up with TRBD1. Germline-derived CDR1 and CDR2 are MDHEN and SYDVKM. Trimming took 6 bases from V and 1 from J; bases not matched to a gene: 1. This CDR3 is built from 13 residues. CDR3 coding DNA: TGTGCCAGCAGGACAGGGGGGTCCTACGAGCAGTACGTC. Translation gives CASRTGGSYEQYV.

This clone was seen only once. The V call is TRBV28, the J call TRBJ1-3; D gene uncertain. The CDR3 has 12 amino acids. The germline gives CDR1 MDHEN, CDR2 SYDVKM. Trimming took off 5 bases at V and 8 bases at J, with 10 bases between the two ends. The CDR3 DNA reads as TGTGCCAGCAGTCCACCGAGGGACACCATATATTTT. As protein: CASSPPRDTIYF.

A note on this clone: A much larger clonotype is one base distant, so this may be a read error. The V and J genes are TRBV5-1 and TRBJ1-1; D unresolved. The V gene's germline CDR1 is SGHRS and CDR2 YFSETQ. The CDR3 is 13 residues long. V dropped 2 bases and J dropped 1 base, with 6 bases sitting between them. The CDR3 region has the DNA TGCGCCAGCAGCTTAGGGAGGAACACTGAAGCTTTCTTT. Protein product: CASSLGRNTEAFF.

The V and J genes are TRBV6-5 and TRBJ1-2, with a possible D match to TRBD1 (6 bases). Germline V lookup: CDR1 MNHEY, CDR2 SVGAGI. Deletions cut 6 bases from V and 4 bases from J, with 15 bases between. The CDR3 is 14 residues long. DNA of the CDR3: TGTGCCAGCAGGAGGGGGGGTGGGTCCTATGGCTACACCTTC. Translating gives CASRRGGGSYGYTF.

V is TRBV28 and J is TRBJ1-6; D is uncertain. Trimming shortened V by 3 bases and J by 5 bases, and 2 bases separated the two germline ends. This CDR3 is 12 amino acids long. Germline V gives CDR1 MDHEN, CDR2 SYDVKM. CDR3 nucleotide sequence: TGTGCCAGCAGTTTTAATAATTCACCCCTCCACTTT. Translation gives CASSFNNSPLHF.

This chain uses TRBV18 with TRBJ1-1; D unresolved. CDR1 is KGHSH and CDR2 is LQKENI in the germline V gene. The CDR3 consists of 14 residues. V was shortened by 0 bases and J by 3 bases, with 8 bases between the two germline ends. The CDR3 region has the DNA TGTGCCAGCTCACCACCATTACGGGACACTGAAGCTTTCTTT. As protein: CASSPPLRDTEAFF.

This chain uses TRBV20-1 with TRBJ2-7; 9 bases are shared with TRBD1. Germline V gene sequence: CDR1 DFQATT, CDR2 SNEGSKA (reference sequence). The CDR3 consists of 15 residues. J gave up 2 bases and V 3 bases, and 8 bases lay outside the gene matches. As DNA, the CDR3 is TGCAGTGCTAGTCCGAACCGGGACAGGGCCTACGAGCAGTACTTC. It specifies CSASPNRDRAYEQYF.